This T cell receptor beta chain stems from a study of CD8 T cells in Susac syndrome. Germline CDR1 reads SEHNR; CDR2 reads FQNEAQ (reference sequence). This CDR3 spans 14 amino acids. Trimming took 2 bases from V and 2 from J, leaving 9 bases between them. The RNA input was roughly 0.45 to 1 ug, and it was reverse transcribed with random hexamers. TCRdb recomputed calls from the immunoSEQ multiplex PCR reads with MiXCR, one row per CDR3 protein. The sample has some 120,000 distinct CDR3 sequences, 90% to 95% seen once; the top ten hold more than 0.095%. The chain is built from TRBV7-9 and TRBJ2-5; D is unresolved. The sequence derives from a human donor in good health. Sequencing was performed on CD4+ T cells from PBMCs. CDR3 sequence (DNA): TGTGCCAGCAGCTTATGGCCTTCTCAAGAGACCCAGTACTTC. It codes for CASSLWPSQETQYF.